These 7 T cell receptor beta chains were all obtained from the same sample, sequenced in a study of OX40 agonist ivuxolimab in advanced cancers. Assay used: immunoSEQ multiplex PCR; TCRdb lists only in-frame clones, some missing. The repertoire has tens of thousands of clones, around 84% of them found once; the top ten carry around 2.3%. The specimen was CD4+ or CD8+ T cells sorted from blood, collected in a trial of the OX40 agonist ivuxolimab. The receptors were sampled from an adult with an advanced solid tumor such as melanoma, head and neck, liver or kidney cancer.

The rearrangement joins TRBV29-1 to TRBJ2-7, with TRBD2 matching over 12 bases. The CDR3 loop spans 13 amino acids. The V gene's germline CDR1 is SQVTM and CDR2 ANQGSEA. J was trimmed by 1 base and V by 7 bases; bases with no gene match: 2. The CDR3 DNA is TGCAGCGCGACTAGCGGGAGTTCCTACGAGCAGTACTTC. Translated, it gives CSATSGSSYEQYF.

V is TRBV4-3 and J is TRBJ2-1, with 12 bases that match TRBD2. The CDR3 is 16 residues long. Trimming removed 4 bases from V and 9 bases from J; junction bases left unmatched: 10. The germline V gene encodes CDR1 LGHNA and CDR2 YSLEER. Here the CDR3 reads CASSRGLAGGSGEQFF. The CDR3 DNA reads TGCGCCAGCAGCCGGGGACTAGCGGGTGGGTCGGGTGAGCAGTTCTTC.

The rearrangement uses TRBV14 and TRBJ2-1, with TRBD1 identical over 9 bases. Germline V gene data show CDR1 as SGHDN and CDR2 as FVKESK. Unmatched junction bases numbered 14, after V lost 3 bases and J lost 8 bases. The CDR3 runs 17 residues. This CDR3 is CASSQGQGRAGGYEQFF. The CDR3, as DNA: TGTGCCAGCAGCCAGGGACAGGGCCGGGCTGGGGGCTATGAGCAGTTCTTC.

This clone was seen only a few times. The V gene is TRBV25-1, the J gene TRBJ1-6, with 7 bases matching TRBD1. CDR1 is MGHDK and CDR2 is SYGVNS in the germline V gene. CDR3 size: 15 residues. Germline trimming cut 1 base from V and 10 bases from J; bases unmatched to any gene: 7. The CDR3 DNA reads as TGTGCCAGCAGTGAATCGAACAGGGGAAGGTCACCCCTCCACTTT. It encodes CASSESNRGRSPLHF.

A word on this clone: Its ends do not fully match the called genes, so a read error is possible. The chain joins TRBV19 to TRBJ1-2; TRBD1 is a possible D gene (5 bases). The CDR3 is 15 residues long. The V gene's germline CDR1 is LNHDA and CDR2 SQIVND (reference sequence). CDR3 in DNA: TGTGCCAGTAGTGTAGACAGCCCCGGGTCCTATGGCTACACCTTC. Protein product: CASSVDSPGSYGYTF.

This clone was detected only once. V usage is TRBV6-6 and J usage is TRBJ2-1; 9 bases map to TRBD1. V dropped 6 bases and J dropped 9; count of bases not matched to a gene: 6. Germline V gene sequence: CDR1 MNHNY, CDR2 SVGAGI (reference sequence). The CDR3 has 13 residues. CDR3 bases: TGTGCCAGCAGGGGGGACAGGGCGGGTGAGCAGTTCTTC. This encodes CASRGDRAGEQFF.

The chain uses TRBV18 and TRBJ2-7, with D possibly being TRBD1 (5 bases). The CDR3 is 14 residues long. Deletions cut 6 bases from V and 2 bases from J, with 14 bases between. Germline assignment: CDR1 KGHSH and CDR2 LQKENI. The CDR3 sequence: CASSVFKGPYEQYF. For the CDR3, the DNA is TGTGCCAGCTCGGTCTTTAAGGGGCCCTACGAGCAGTACTTC.